These 18 T cell receptor beta chains were all obtained from the same sample, sequenced in a study of cytomegalovirus exposure and HLA in healthy donors. PCR was performed using 60 Vbeta and 13 Jbeta primers. Assay used: immunoSEQ multiplex PCR; TCRdb lists only in-frame clones, some missing. This sample has some 150,000 clones, with more than 60% found just once. Sequenced sample: PBMCs. The receptors originated from a male donor in good health and CMV-seronegative.

This clone was recorded once. The same CDR3 can be traced to other DNA sequences in this sample. This chain uses TRBV5-1 with TRBJ1-1; 7 bases are a match to TRBD1. V was pared by 4 bases and J by 3 bases, with 3 bases of the junction left unmatched. There are 13 residues in the CDR3. Germline CDR1 and CDR2: SGHRS and YFSETQ. The CDR3 region has the DNA TGCGCCAGCAGCCCAGGGGGAGACACTGAAGCTTTCTTT. Translation: CASSPGGDTEAFF.

The chain recombines TRBV7-9 with TRBJ1-4, with TRBD1 matching 9 bases. This CDR3 spans 17 amino acids. CDR1 and CDR2 from the germline V gene are SEHNR and FQNEAQ (reference sequence). V lost 0 bases, J lost 8 bases, and 10 bases stayed unmatched. The CDR3 region is CASSLAGQGRYLEKLFF. As DNA, the CDR3 is TGTGCCAGCAGCTTAGCGGGACAGGGCAGATATTTGGAAAAACTGTTTTTT.

The chain employs TRBV5-1 and TRBJ2-7; 8 nucleotides align to TRBD2. This CDR3 contains 12 residues. Per the germline V gene, CDR1 is SGHRS and CDR2 is YFSETQ. The V segment lost 4 bases and the J segment 7 bases; nucleotides outside the gene matches: 4. CDR3 sequence: CASSREGFEQYF. The CDR3 nucleotides read TGCGCCAGCAGCCGGGAGGGGTTTGAGCAGTACTTC.

V usage is TRBV5-1 and J usage is TRBJ2-2; 8 positions match TRBD1. This CDR3 region has 15 residues. V was pared by 4 bases and J by 2 bases, with 4 bases of the junction left unmatched. Germline assignment: CDR1 SGHRS and CDR2 YFSETQ. CDR3 in amino acids: CASSQDRANTGELFF. CDR3 nucleotide sequence: TGCGCCAGCAGCCAGGACAGGGCCAACACCGGGGAGCTGTTTTTT.

This chain links TRBV7-3 with TRBJ1-1; possibly TRBD1 for D (5 bases). Germline V gene data show CDR1 as SGHTA and CDR2 as FQGTGA. This CDR3 has 15 amino acids. Deletions cut 1 base from V and 4 bases from J, with 13 bases between. The CDR3 reads CASSLSGAAATEAFF. CDR3 DNA: TGTGCCAGCAGCTTAAGTGGGGCAGCCGCCACTGAAGCTTTCTTT. Filled out from reference TRBV7-3 and TRBJ1-1, the complete variable domain reads GAGVSQTPSNKVTEKGKYVELRCDPISGHTALYWYRQSLGQGPEFLIYFQGTGAADDSGLPNDRFFAVRPEGSVSTLKIQRTERGDSAVYLCASSLSGAAATEAFFGQGTRLTVV.

V is TRBV19 and J is TRBJ1-4; TRBD1 is a possible D gene (6 bases). Germline V lookup: CDR1 LNHDA, CDR2 SQIVND (reference sequence). The CDR3 runs 14 residues. V dropped 3 bases and J dropped 5 bases, with 10 bases sitting between them. As DNA, the CDR3 is TGTGCCAGTAGTATCGCACAGGGAAATGAAAAACTGTTTTTT. Translating gives CASSIAQGNEKLFF.

A remark on this clone: At one end the junction does not follow the germline gene, possibly because of a read error. The rearrangement joins TRBV18 to TRBJ1-1, with 9 bases fitting TRBD1. The CDR3 has 14 residues. Germline V gene sequence: CDR1 KGHSH, CDR2 LQKENI. DNA of the CDR3: TGTGCCAGCTCGCCACAGGGGGCTAACACTGAAGCTTTCTTT. This translates into CASSPQGANTEAFF.

This chain uses TRBV9 with TRBJ2-3; D call uncertain. Trimming cost V 0 bases and J 4 bases, with 15 bases left between them. This CDR3 is built from 16 residues. Germline CDR1 is SGDLS and CDR2 is YYNGEE. The CDR3 loop reads CASSVGDSSLSDTQYF. Written as DNA, the CDR3 is TGTGCCAGCAGCGTAGGCGATTCCTCGTTGTCAGATACGCAGTATTTT.

The chain employs TRBV6-1 and TRBJ1-5; TRBD1 matches 9 bases. The V gene end was trimmed by 2 bases and the J gene end by 10 bases; junction bases not matched to a gene: 9. CDR3 length equals 15 residues. The V gene's germline CDR1 is MNHNS and CDR2 SASEGT. The CDR3 loop is CASSEQTGGKHPQHF. In DNA, the CDR3 is TGTGCCAGCAGTGAACAGACAGGGGGGAAGCACCCCCAGCATTTT.

This clone was picked up a small number of times. This chain uses TRBV4-3 with TRBJ2-7; 8 positions match TRBD2. Germline V gene lookup returns CDR1 LGHNA and CDR2 YSLEER. This CDR3 is 15 amino acids long. V lost 0 bases to trimming and J lost 4 bases; unmatched junction nucleotides: 5. CDR3 in DNA: TGCGCCAGCAGCCAAGAGAGTAGCGGGGTTTACGAGCAGTACTTC. Translation: CASSQESSGVYEQYF.

A remark on this clone: The junction departs from the called germline gene at one end, perhaps through a read error. This chain connects TRBV28 to TRBJ1-2, with a possible D match to TRBD1 (6 bases). Germline CDR1 and CDR2: MDHEN and SYDVKM. The CDR3 has 15 amino acids. The CDR3 loop is CASSFLTGSGSGYPF. The CDR3 DNA reads TGTGCCAGCAGTTTTCTCACAGGGAGTGGCTCTGGCTACCCCTTC.

This rearrangement joins TRBV19 to TRBJ1-5; no definite D call. Germline V lookup: CDR1 LNHDA, CDR2 SQIVND (reference sequence). The CDR3 length is 15 residues. V was clipped by 8 bases and J by 0 bases, with 14 bases between them. The CDR3 sequence: CASETAAYSNQPQHF. DNA of the CDR3: TGTGCCAGTGAGACCGCGGCCTATAGCAATCAGCCCCAGCATTTT.

The chain joins TRBV9 to TRBJ1-1; TRBD1 aligns across 10 bases. This CDR3 has 13 amino acids. Trimming at V came to 3 bases and at J to 6 bases, leaving 2 bases not matched to a gene. CDR1 is SGDLS, CDR2 YYNGEE, per germline. CDR3: CASSGDRGPEAFF. DNA of the CDR3: TGTGCCAGCAGCGGAGACAGGGGGCCTGAAGCTTTCTTT.

This sequence joins TRBV18 and TRBJ2-7, with 8 nucleotides matching TRBD1. The ends lost 3 bases at V and 1 base at J; junction bases unmatched: 5. The CDR3 has 15 residues. Germline lookup yields CDR1 KGHSH and CDR2 LQKENI. This chain's CDR3 is CASSPRQGPSYEQYF. The CDR3 DNA sequence: TGTGCCAGCTCACCCCGACAGGGGCCGTCCTACGAGCAGTACTTC.

This chain connects TRBV5-1 to TRBJ1-3, with 7 nucleotides matching TRBD1. Germline CDR1 and CDR2: SGHRS and YFSETQ. The CDR3 totals 13 residues. The junction had 4 bases not matched to a gene; V was cut back by 8 bases and J by 2 bases. The chain's CDR3 is CARADRAGNTIYF. The CDR3 DNA sequence: TGCGCCAGGGCCGACAGGGCTGGAAACACCATATATTTT.

This clone came up once. The chain links TRBV5-4 to TRBJ1-1; D gene uncertain. The CDR3 is 15 residues long. Germline V gives CDR1 SGHNT, CDR2 YYREEE (reference sequence). Trimming took off 0 bases at V and 5 bases at J, with 14 bases between the two ends. The CDR3 DNA reads TGTGCCAGCAGCTTGGGAGCCCTACGGAGGACTGAAGCTTTCTTT. Translated, it gives CASSLGALRRTEAFF.

The chain recombines TRBV6-5 with TRBJ1-2, with D tentatively TRBD1 (5 bases). V gave up 2 bases and J gave up 4 bases, with 8 bases separating them. The CDR3 is 13 residues long. Germline V lookup: CDR1 MNHEY, CDR2 SVGAGI. CDR3 in amino acids: CASSYGGTYGYTF. CDR3 bases: TGTGCCAGCAGTTACGGGGGGACCTATGGCTACACCTTC.

This clone was seen a handful of times. J is TRBJ1-1 and V is TRBV11-2; unclear D gene. Germline V gene lookup returns CDR1 SGHAT and CDR2 FQNNGV. V was cut by 6 bases and J by 0 bases, with 8 bases left in between. The CDR3 is 13 residues long. This CDR3 is CASRRSLNTEAFF. Here the CDR3 DNA reads TGTGCCAGCAGACGTAGTTTGAACACTGAAGCTTTCTTT.